The rows below give T cell receptor beta chains drawn from one sample of a study of T cell responses to AZD1222 COVID-19 vaccine. TCRdb's copy holds only in-frame clones and misses some; the assay was immunoSEQ multiplex PCR. The repertoire includes about 110,000 clones, 65% to 85% of them detected once, and about 9.4% sits in the top ten. The sequenced sample was peripheral blood, obtained on day 0 of AZD1222 vaccination. The receptor set was obtained from an adult in good health. The CDR3 runs from the conserved cysteine through the conserved F or W. The D gene is left open where the match is weak. The size field is filled for only some rows; it gives once, few, many or a size class.

clone_size	d_call	v_call	j_call	cdr3_nt	cdr3_aa
few	NA	TRBV28	TRBJ1-2	TGTGCCAGCAGTTTTGGGGGACCCACCATCTTC	CASSFGGPTIF
NA	TRBD2	TRBV14	TRBJ2-2	TGTGCCAGCAAACAAGCGGGGGGGCCGACCGGGGAGCTGTTTTTT	CASKQAGGPTGELFF
NA	TRBD1	TRBV4-2	TRBJ2-5	TGTGCCAGCAGCTCCGGGACAGCCATCCTAGAGACCCAGTACTTC	CASSSGTAILETQYF
NA	TRBD1	TRBV2	TRBJ1-2	TGTGCCAGCGGACAGGGGGGACCCTATGGCTACACCTTC	CASGQGGPYGYTF
NA	NA	TRBV10-3	TRBJ2-5	TGTGCCATCAGTGAGTCCTACGGCAGGGAAGAGACCCAGTACTTC	CAISESYGREETQYF
NA	NA	TRBV28	TRBJ1-2	TGTGCCAGCAGTACCCTAAAGTTACATGTTCGACTGGTTGGCTACACCTTC	CASSTLKLHVRLVGYTF
NA	NA	TRBV28	TRBJ2-1	TGTGCCAGCACCGAAGAGGGGGTGGGCCGGGATGAGCAGTTCTTC	CASTEEGVGRDEQFF
few	TRBD1	TRBV28	TRBJ2-1	TGTGCCAGCAGTTCCGGACAGGGGGCTTCCTACAATGAGCAGTTCTTC	CASSSGQGASYNEQFF
NA	NA	TRBV5-5	TRBJ2-3	TGTGCCAGCAGGTCCGGGTTGACAGATACGCAGTATTTT	CASRSGLTDTQYF
NA	NA	TRBV7-9	TRBJ1-1	TGTGCCAGCAGCACCGGCGAGGGGCGAGTGGCTTTCTTT	CASSTGEGRVAFF
few	NA	TRBV3-1/TRBV3-2	TRBJ2-1	TGTGCCAGCAGCCTTTCGGAGACCACGGAGCAGTTCTTC	CASSLSETTEQFF
NA	NA	TRBV10-1	TRBJ1-2	TGCGCCAGCAGTGAGCGGGTTAACTATGGCTACACCTTC	CASSERVNYGYTF
NA	TRBD1	TRBV28	TRBJ1-4	TGTGCCAGCAGCATTTCCGGGACAGGGAAGGAAAAACTGTTTTTT	CASSISGTGKEKLFF
NA	NA	TRBV9	TRBJ1-1	TGTGCCAGCAGCGTAGAGGTTGGGGGCACTGAAGCTTTCTTT	CASSVEVGGTEAFF
few	TRBD2	TRBV2	TRBJ2-3	TGTGCCAGCCTAGGGACTAGCGGGGGGGCAGGTACGCAGTATTTT	CASLGTSGGAGTQYF
NA	NA	TRBV11-3	TRBJ2-1	TGTGCCAGCAGCTTTCCCGAGCGCGATGAGCAGTTCTTC	CASSFPERDEQFF
NA	TRBD1	TRBV5-4	TRBJ2-2	TGTGCCAGCAGCCCGTGGGACAGAAACACCGGGGAGCTGTTTTTT	CASSPWDRNTGELFF
few	TRBD1	TRBV7-2	TRBJ1-2	TGTGCCAGCAGCTTAAGCGGGACAGGGGAGGGCTACACCTTC	CASSLSGTGEGYTF
once	NA	TRBV3-1/TRBV3-2	TRBJ1-6	TGTGCCAGCAGCCAAGAAGGGGCAAGTGGTTCACCCCTCCACTTT	CASSQEGASGSPLHF
NA	NA	TRBV10-3	TRBJ2-3	TGTGCCATCAGTGAGTCCTCCGGAACAGATACGCAGTATTTT	CAISESSGTDTQYF
once	NA	TRBV2	TRBJ1-6	TGTGCCAGCAGACCTAGGGACCTTTATAATTCACCCCTCCACTTT	CASRPRDLYNSPLHF
NA	NA	TRBV19	TRBJ1-2	TGTGCCAGTAGTCGGAGGGCAGGGACTAACTATGGCTACACCTTC	CASSRRAGTNYGYTF
NA	NA	TRBV28	TRBJ2-1	TGTGCCAGCAGTCCAGGGAACAATGAGCAGTTCTTC	CASSPGNNEQFF
NA	NA	TRBV3-1/TRBV3-2	TRBJ2-3	TGTGCCAGCAGCCAAGGAGTCGGCGCAGATACGCAGTATTTT	CASSQGVGADTQYF
NA	TRBD2	TRBV29-1	TRBJ2-5	TGCAGCGTTGAAGACTATAGGACTAGCGGGGTGGAGACCCAGTACTTC	CSVEDYRTSGVETQYF
few	NA	TRBV4-3	TRBJ1-2	TGCGCCAGCAGCCAAGCTGTTACCGGGCCCTACTATGGCTACACCTTC	CASSQAVTGPYYGYTF
NA	NA	TRBV10-3	TRBJ1-5	TGTGCCACGGGGGACCGGGACGGATCCAATCAGCCCCAGCATTTT	CATGDRDGSNQPQHF
NA	TRBD1	TRBV15	TRBJ1-2	TGTGCCACCAGCAGAGATCAAGAGTCCCGGGACAGGGAAGGAAACTATGGCTACACCTTC	CATSRDQESRDREGNYGYTF
NA	NA	TRBV7-9	TRBJ2-7	TGTGCCAGCAGAGGAGAGGGACGGAACGAGCAGTACTTC	CASRGEGRNEQYF
NA	TRBD2	TRBV11-2	TRBJ2-7	TGTGCCAGCAGCTTAGGGGGGGGAGTTGAGCAGTACTTC	CASSLGGGVEQYF
NA	TRBD1	TRBV4-1	TRBJ2-7	TGCGCCAGCAGCCAAGAAATAGCGAGTGGCGGGACAGGGAGCGAGCAGTACTTC	CASSQEIASGGTGSEQYF
NA	NA	TRBV9	TRBJ2-4	TGTGCCAGCAGCCCGAGGGAAGGGTCCTGGAACATTCAGTACTTC	CASSPREGSWNIQYF
few	TRBD2	TRBV28	TRBJ2-1	TGTGCCAGCAGTTTGGGAGGGAGCTACAATGAGCAGTTCTTC	CASSLGGSYNEQFF
NA	NA	TRBV5-1	TRBJ2-5	TGCGCCAGCAGCTCTGGGGGGACACCCGAATTCGGGACCCAGTACTTC	CASSSGGTPEFGTQYF
once	TRBD1	TRBV28	TRBJ2-7	TGTGCCAGCAGTCCTCGACAGGGCACCTACGAGCAGTACTTC	CASSPRQGTYEQYF
once	NA	TRBV9	TRBJ2-2	TGTGCCAGCAGCGCTAGAGGAGGGAACACCGGGGAGCTGTTTTTT	CASSARGGNTGELFF
NA	TRBD1	TRBV5-1	TRBJ2-1	TGCGCCAGCAGCTTGTTCCCAGGACAGGGCTACAATGAGCAGTTCTTC	CASSLFPGQGYNEQFF
few	NA	TRBV18	TRBJ2-3	TGTGCCAGCTCACCACCTAGCACAGATACGCAGTATTTT	CASSPPSTDTQYF
NA	TRBD1	TRBV5-6	TRBJ1-4	TGTGCCAGCAGCCGTCCCGGGACAGGGCTTGAAAAACTGTTTTTT	CASSRPGTGLEKLFF
NA	NA	TRBV2	TRBJ1-6	TGTGCCAGCAGGGATGGACAGAGCTCCTATAATTCACCCCTCCACTTT	CASRDGQSSYNSPLHF
NA	NA	TRBV11-3	TRBJ2-1	TGTGCCAGCAGCCTCGGGCCGTACAATGAGCAGTTCTTC	CASSLGPYNEQFF
once	NA	TRBV5-1	TRBJ1-3	TGCGCCAGCAGCTTTAACAGCTTCTCTGGAAACACCATATATTTT	CASSFNSFSGNTIYF
NA	NA	TRBV7-9	TRBJ2-3	TGTGCCAGCAGCTTAGGGTGGGGTATCGATACGCAGTATTTT	CASSLGWGIDTQYF
NA	NA	TRBV11-2	TRBJ2-3	TGTGCCAGCAGTTTGCAACCGGGACTCCCTAGCACAGATACGCAGTATTTT	CASSLQPGLPSTDTQYF
NA	NA	TRBV7-3	TRBJ1-6	TGTGCCAGCAGCTCCTCAAATAATTCACCCCTCCACTTT	CASSSSNNSPLHF
NA	NA	TRBV6-5	TRBJ2-7	TGTGCCAGTGGAACCAGGGAGCAGTACTTC	CASGTREQYF
NA	NA	TRBV7-9	TRBJ2-1	TGTGCCAGCACCTCATTAGCCCTAGCGAGATCCTACAATGAGCAGTTCTTC	CASTSLALARSYNEQFF
NA	NA	TRBV7-2	TRBJ2-1	TGTGCCAGCACCCGGTTTAGGGGGGGGTACAATGAGCAGTTCTTC	CASTRFRGGYNEQFF
few	TRBD1	TRBV4-3	TRBJ2-7	TGCGCCAGCAGCCAAGGATGGAGACAGGGGCAATTCTACGAGCAGTACTTC	CASSQGWRQGQFYEQYF
NA	NA	TRBV2	TRBJ1-4	TGTGCCAGTCACAGGGAGGCAACTAATGAAAAACTGTTTTTT	CASHREATNEKLFF
NA	NA	TRBV6-6	TRBJ2-7	TGTGCCAGCAATTTAGCGTTTACCTACGAGCAGTACTTC	CASNLAFTYEQYF
NA	NA	TRBV7-9	TRBJ2-1	TGTGCCAGCAGCTTAACACAGGGAGTCGGCAATGAGCAGTTCTTC	CASSLTQGVGNEQFF